A single sample is the source of the 9 T cell receptor beta chains below, sequenced in a study of cytomegalovirus exposure and HLA in healthy donors (dated by TCRdb to about 2017). The library was generated by the immunoSEQ multiplex PCR assay. For the multiplex PCR, a mixture combining 60 forward primers for TCR Vbeta segments and 13 reverse primers for TCR Jbeta segments was used. In its TCRdb copy, this immuneACCESS table keeps in-frame sequences only and misses some clones. Where compared with another copy, unresolved V genes explain less than half of these, and the others have no known cause. The sample table holds 150,000 to 200,000 clones, of which roughly 70% were seen once. 3.1% of the sample is taken by the ten largest. Sequenced material: PBMCs. The origin of the receptors is a male donor in good health and CMV-seronegative.

The J gene is TRBJ2-3, the V gene TRBV7-2, with 9 bases identical to TRBD2. Germline V gives CDR1 SGHTA, CDR2 FQGNSA. This CDR3 is 16 amino acids long. V lost 1 base to trimming and J lost 6 bases; unmatched junction nucleotides: 8. The CDR3 region has the DNA TGTGCCAGCAGCTTAGTAGCGGGAGCTTCAGCGGATACGCAGTATTTT. Translation: CASSLVAGASADTQYF.

This clone has just one count. The chain couples TRBV28 to TRBJ1-1, with D perhaps TRBD1 (6 bases). Germline V CDR1 and CDR2: MDHEN, SYDVKM. The CDR3 runs to 16 residues. Deletions cut 6 bases from V and 4 bases from J, with 21 bases between. The CDR3 loop reads CASRPIGGVWSTEAFF. The CDR3 DNA reads TGTGCCAGCAGGCCCATTGGGGGCGTGTGGAGCACTGAAGCTTTCTTT.

The V and J genes are TRBV19 and TRBJ1-2, with 8 bases aligning to TRBD1. V was pared by 10 bases and J by 6 bases, with 7 bases of the junction left unmatched. Germline V gene lookup returns CDR1 LNHDA and CDR2 SQIVND (reference sequence). CDR3 size: 12 residues. The CDR3: CATRWTGHGYTF. The CDR3, as DNA: TGTGCCACCCGATGGACAGGGCATGGCTACACCTTC.

This clone appeared once. Relative to the germline gene, one junction end is altered; a read error may explain this. The rearrangement joins TRBV7-9 to TRBJ2-7; D is perhaps TRBD2 (7 bases). The CDR3 has 16 residues. From germline, CDR1 is SEHNR and CDR2 FQNEAQ (reference sequence). The CDR3 protein is CSSRGYGPGLNQEQYF. CDR3 DNA: TGTTCCAGCAGGGGTTATGGCCCGGGACTAAACCAAGAGCAGTACTTC.

V and J are TRBV19 and TRBJ1-6; D gene uncertain. CDR3 length: 16 amino acids. Germline V CDR1 and CDR2: LNHDA, SQIVND (reference sequence). V shed 2 bases and J shed 5 bases, with 13 bases lying between them. For the CDR3, the DNA is TGTGCCAGTAGTATAACATTCCGACAAAATAATTCACCCCTCCACTTT. Encoded protein: CASSITFRQNNSPLHF.

The chain couples TRBV7-9 to TRBJ2-3; D is possibly TRBD1 (8 bases). The ends were cut back, 5 bases at V and 3 bases at J, with 18 bases in the middle. The germline gives CDR1 SEHNR, CDR2 FQNEAQ (reference sequence). The CDR3 has 16 residues. The CDR3 spells CASSAYRGGSTDTQYF. The CDR3, as DNA: TGTGCCAGCAGCGCTTACAGGGGGGGGAGTACAGATACGCAGTATTTT.

The chain employs TRBV5-1 and TRBJ2-7; D may be TRBD1 (5 bases). The V and J ends lost 1 base and 1 base respectively, with 9 bases between them. This CDR3 contains 14 residues. In germline, CDR1 is SGHRS, CDR2 YFSETQ. CDR3 protein: CASSLQGNSYEQYF. The DNA of the CDR3 is TGCGCCAGCAGCTTGCAGGGAAATTCCTACGAGCAGTACTTC. Full variable domain (rest looked up from reference TRBV5-1 and TRBJ2-7): KAGVTQTPRYLIKTRGQQVTLSCSPISGHRSVSWYQQTPGQGLQFLFEYFSETQRNKGNFPGRFSGRQFSNSRSEMNVSTLELGDSALYLCASSLQGNSYEQYFGPGTRLTVT.

V and J are TRBV5-6 and TRBJ1-1; 9 bases agree with TRBD1. The CDR3 extends over 14 amino acids. Germline V CDR1 and CDR2: SGHDT, YYEEEE. The V and J ends lost 2 bases and 4 bases, in that order; junction bases with no gene match: 3. The CDR3, as DNA: TGTGCCAGCAGCTTTGGACAGGGGAGCACTGAAGCTTTCTTT. As protein: CASSFGQGSTEAFF.

The rearrangement links TRBV2 to TRBJ1-5, with D unresolved. The CDR3 sequence is 14 residues long. V lost 5 bases and J lost 0, with 8 bases in between. Germline V gives CDR1 SNHLY, CDR2 FYNNEI. Here the CDR3 DNA reads TGTGCCAGCAGTCCAACATATAGCAATCAGCCCCAGCATTTT. Its protein is CASSPTYSNQPQHF.